The 27 T cell receptor beta chains below come from one sample, sequenced in a study of response to subunit inactivated influenza vaccine. TCRdb re-derived calls from the RT-PCR reads in MiXCR, one entry per CDR3 protein. The data show about 500,000 distinct CDR3 sequences, with 16% seen just once and less than 4% held by the top ten. The sequenced sample was CD4+ T cells sorted from PBMCs, obtained roughly 24 months after vaccination. The source of these receptors is a man between 50 and 75 years old who received an inactivated influenza vaccine.

J is TRBJ2-6 and V is TRBV10-3, with D unresolved. Germline assignment: CDR1 ENHRY and CDR2 SYGVKD. Trimming removed 3 bases from V and 2 bases from J, with 5 bases in between. The CDR3 runs to 14 residues. The CDR3 bases are TGTGCCATCAGTGATCTAACTGGGGCCAACGTCCTGACTTTC. Translated: CAISDLTGANVLTF.

This clonotype was observed many times. The rearrangement joins TRBV29-1 to TRBJ2-3; tentative D call: TRBD1 (6 bases). V lost 0 bases and J 0 bases, leaving 10 bases between the germline ends. The CDR3 has 15 residues. CDR1 and CDR2 from the germline V gene are SQVTM and ANQGSEA. CDR3 in amino acids: CSVEDTGWSTDTQYF. CDR3 DNA: TGCAGCGTTGAAGATACAGGGTGGAGCACAGATACGCAGTATTTT.

The table lists this clonotype with a few counts. The V and J genes are TRBV12-3 or TRBV12-4 and TRBJ2-2, with D possibly matching TRBD2 (5 bases). The CDR3 contains 16 residues. Trimming removed 2 bases from V and 4 bases from J, with 14 bases in between. Here the CDR3 reads CASSLLEGVGTGELFF. DNA for the CDR3: TGTGCCAGCAGTTTACTTGAGGGAGTGGGCACCGGGGAGCTGTTTTTT.

The rearrangement links TRBV11-2 to TRBJ2-7; 7 nucleotides line up with TRBD1. This CDR3 has 14 residues. V was clipped by 3 bases and J by 5 bases; unmatched bases: 7. Looked up from germline, CDR1 is SGHAT and CDR2 is FQNNGV. The CDR3 DNA sequence: TGTGCCAGCAGCTTCGACAGGGCAAGGGACGAGCAGTACTTC. As protein: CASSFDRARDEQYF.

This chain uses TRBV20-1 with TRBJ2-3; no reliable D call. The CDR3 loop spans 13 amino acids. The germline CDR1 and CDR2 sequences are DFQATT and SNEGSKA (reference sequence). Trimming pared 3 bases from V and 4 bases from J, leaving 11 bases between. Written as DNA, the CDR3 is TGCAGTGCTAGCACTGGGGTGGCAGATACGCAGTATTTT. Its translation: CSASTGVADTQYF.

The J gene is TRBJ1-5, the V gene TRBV20-1; D gene unclear. V was clipped by 2 bases and J by 10 bases, with 9 bases between them. The germline CDR1 and CDR2 sequences are DFQATT and SNEGSKA (reference sequence). This CDR3 is built from 11 residues. This CDR3 is CSARQSGPQHF. CDR3 in DNA: TGCAGTGCTAGACAGTCAGGACCCCAGCATTTT.

The rearrangement uses TRBV3-1 and TRBJ1-1; TRBD1 agrees at 7 bases. V was clipped by 6 bases and J by 0 bases; unmatched bases: 7. CDR3 size: 15 residues. The germline gives CDR1 LGHDT, CDR2 YNNKEL (reference sequence). The CDR3 reads CASRQTGALNTEAFF. In DNA form, the CDR3 reads TGTGCCAGCAGACAAACAGGGGCCTTGAACACTGAAGCTTTCTTT.

This rearrangement joins TRBV24-1 to TRBJ2-1, with a tentative D call TRBD2 (7 bases). CDR3 length: 15 residues. V was pared by 7 bases and J by 4 bases, with 16 bases between. Germline lookup yields CDR1 KGHDR and CDR2 SFDVKD. For the CDR3, the DNA is TGTGCCACCAGGTCAAAGGGGGGGGGGTACAATGAGCAGTTCTTC. Translation gives CATRSKGGGYNEQFF.

This clonotype was seen a handful of times. The J gene is TRBJ2-1, the V gene TRBV7-2; D may be TRBD2 (6 bases). The germline V and J ends were trimmed by 6 bases and 7 bases, with 13 bases remaining between them. The germline gives CDR1 SGHTA, CDR2 FQGNSA. The CDR3 covers 13 residues. The CDR3 spells CASRLGGINEQFF. The CDR3 coding sequence is TGTGCCAGCAGGCTGGGGGGTATAAATGAGCAGTTCTTC.

The chain uses TRBV7-3 and TRBJ2-7, with a tentative D call TRBD2 (5 bases). This CDR3 spans 20 amino acids. Trimming pared 3 bases from V and 2 bases from J, leaving 29 bases between. From germline, CDR1 is SGHTA and CDR2 FQGTGA. The CDR3 protein is CASSFIRWLLALRFPYEQYF. CDR3 in DNA: TGTGCCAGCAGCTTCATACGGTGGCTGCTAGCTCTTAGGTTTCCCTACGAGCAGTACTTC. The full variable domain, rest sourced from reference TRBV7-3 and TRBJ2-7, is GAGVSQTPSNKVTEKGKYVELRCDPISGHTALYWYRQSLGQGPEFLIYFQGTGAADDSGLPNDRFFAVRPEGSVSTLKIQRTERGDSAVYLCASSFIRWLLALRFPYEQYFGPGTRLTVT.

This chain joins TRBV6-6 and TRBJ2-3, with D uncertain. Germline V gene sequence: CDR1 MNHNY, CDR2 SVGAGI (reference sequence). The V and J ends lost 8 bases and 0 bases respectively, with 12 bases between them. The CDR3 has 14 residues. The CDR3 here is CASVKGSSTDTQYF. The CDR3 DNA is TGTGCCAGCGTAAAAGGAAGTAGCACAGATACGCAGTATTTT.

This clonotype has a handful of counts. At one boundary the junction diverges from the germline segment, which might be a read error. V usage is TRBV6-2 or TRBV6-3 and J usage is TRBJ1-4, with a possible D match to TRBD1 (5 bases). CDR3 length: 15 amino acids. Germline assignment: CDR1 MNHEY and CDR2 SVGEGT. This CDR3 reads CASRSGGTTNEKLFF. The CDR3, as DNA: TGTGCCAGCCGCAGCGGGGGAACAACTAATGAGAAACTGTTTTTT.

This clonotype was observed a single time. The rearrangement links TRBV28 to TRBJ2-5; D ambiguous. Trimming took off 7 bases at V and 5 bases at J, with 11 bases between the two ends. From germline, CDR1 is MDHEN and CDR2 SYDVKM. There are 12 residues in the CDR3. Here the CDR3 DNA reads TGTGCCAGCACTGGGTCGCTGGAGACCCAGTACTTC. It specifies CASTGSLETQYF.

V usage is TRBV20-1 and J usage is TRBJ2-7, with D maybe TRBD2 (9 bases). The length of the CDR3 is 16 residues. V gave up 6 bases and J gave up 10 bases, with 31 bases separating them. Germline CDR1 and CDR2: DFQATT and SNEGSKA (reference sequence). The CDR3 nucleotides read TGCAGTGCGAGCGGACAGGGCGCTAGCGGGAACCCCGTCCAGTACTTC. The encoded protein is CSASGQGASGNPVQYF.

This clonotype was recorded many times. V gene TRBV29-1 combines with J gene TRBJ1-1; D is unclear. V was clipped by 3 bases and J by 0 bases, with 8 bases between them. This CDR3 spans 13 amino acids. Germline V gene sequence: CDR1 SQVTM, CDR2 ANQGSEA. CDR3 sequence: CSVDGVMNTEAFF. CDR3 bases: TGCAGCGTTGACGGAGTGATGAACACTGAAGCTTTCTTT.

This clonotype came up many times. V usage is TRBV5-1 and J usage is TRBJ2-2; TRBD1 is a possible D gene (6 bases). Germline V gene lookup returns CDR1 SGHRS and CDR2 YFSETQ. There are 15 residues in the CDR3. V lost 5 bases and J lost 0, with 11 bases in between. CDR3 in DNA: TGCGCCAGCAGGCGACAGGTCTCGAACACCGGGGAGCTGTTTTTT. Protein product: CASRRQVSNTGELFF.

Ten or more counts support this clonotype. The chain is built from TRBV7-9 and TRBJ2-2; D ambiguous. The V gene's germline CDR1 is SEHNR and CDR2 FQNEAQ (reference sequence). Trimming stripped 3 bases from V and 0 bases from J, with 8 bases between. The CDR3 is 15 amino acids. CDR3 nucleotides: TGTGCCAGCAGCTTGCGGAGTTCGAACACCGGGGAGCTGTTTTTT. Its protein product is CASSLRSSNTGELFF.

This clonotype was seen more than once but under ten times. V and J are TRBV27 and TRBJ2-2, with D possibly being TRBD2 (6 bases). V lost 6 bases, J lost 6 bases, and 17 bases lay in between. The CDR3 loop spans 15 amino acids. Germline V gene sequence: CDR1 MNHEY, CDR2 SMNVEV (reference sequence). Here the CDR3 DNA reads TGTGCCAGCAGACTGGATGGTAGCGGTGCCGGGGAGCTGTTTTTT. Translated, it gives CASRLDGSGAGELFF.

This clonotype was found a few times. The gene calls are TRBV4-2 and TRBJ2-5, with D uncertain. V was pared by 1 base and J by 1 base, with 7 bases between. Germline CDR1 LGHNA, CDR2 YNFKEQ. The CDR3 is made up of 14 amino acids. CDR3 loop: CASSQALAQETQYF. CDR3 in DNA: TGTGCCAGCAGCCAAGCCTTAGCCCAAGAGACCCAGTACTTC.

J is TRBJ2-1 and V is TRBV10-3; 10 bases fit TRBD1. The CDR3 contains 15 residues. Germline loops: CDR1 ENHRY, CDR2 SYGVKD. Trimming took 7 bases from V and 5 from J; bases not matched to a gene: 8. The CDR3 region is CAINEGQGINNEQFF. The DNA for the CDR3 is TGTGCCATCAACGAGGGACAGGGGATAAACAATGAGCAGTTCTTC.

This clonotype was recorded a few times. CDR3 in amino acids: CASSLERQDTQYF. The CDR3 region has the DNA TGTGCCAGCAGCTTAGAGAGACAAGATACGCAGTATTTT. The chain links TRBV11-2 to TRBJ2-3; D is unclear. Trimming took 0 bases from V and 5 from J, leaving 6 bases between them. The germline CDR1 and CDR2 sequences are SGHAT and FQNNGV. The CDR3 is made up of 13 amino acids.

This clonotype has at least ten counts. In nucleotides, the CDR3 is TGTGCCAGCAGTTTATTTAACCCGGGACAGGGATCCGGGGAGCTGTTTTTT. Its protein is CASSLFNPGQGSGELFF. V is TRBV27 and J is TRBJ2-2; 9 bases agree with TRBD1. V shed 1 base, J shed 6 bases, and the junction held 9 bases outside the gene matches. This CDR3 is built from 17 residues. Germline values: CDR1 MNHEY, CDR2 SMNVEV (reference sequence).

This clonotype showed up just a few times. The chain joins TRBV6-5 to TRBJ2-7; 10 bases are shared with TRBD1. The CDR3 covers 16 residues. The junction had 8 bases not matched to a gene; V was cut back by 0 bases and J by 6 bases. Germline V CDR1 and CDR2: MNHEY, SVGAGI. The CDR3 region has the DNA TGTGCCAGCAGTTACTCCCGGGACAGGGGTGGTAGCGAGCAGTACTTC. Translation gives CASSYSRDRGGSEQYF.

This clonotype was observed a few times. The chain joins TRBV20-1 to TRBJ2-5; 9 bases are shared with TRBD2. The trim removed 5 bases at V and 4 bases at J, leaving 17 bases unmatched. Germline CDR1 reads DFQATT; CDR2 reads SNEGSKA (reference sequence). The CDR3 has 17 amino acids. Here the CDR3 reads CSAPHLPLREGRETQYF. For the CDR3, the DNA is TGCAGTGCTCCGCATCTTCCTCTGCGGGAGGGCCGAGAGACCCAGTACTTC.

The chain carries TRBV24-1 and TRBJ2-7, with D hard to call. Trimming cost V 2 bases and J 8 bases, with 21 bases left between them. The CDR3 is 16 amino acids. Germline CDR1 KGHDR, CDR2 SFDVKD. The CDR3 nucleotides are TGTGCCACCAGTGATTCCACTAAGGCCAGTGTTTTTCAGCAGTACTTC. Translation gives CATSDSTKASVFQQYF.

The V call is TRBV27, the J call TRBJ2-3, with D perhaps being TRBD1 or TRBD2 (5 bases each). The germline gives CDR1 MNHEY, CDR2 SMNVEV (reference sequence). The CDR3 spans 15 residues. V shed 3 bases and J shed 4 bases, with 14 bases lying between them. As DNA, the CDR3 is TGTGCCAGCAGTTTTGCTCGAGGGGTCGCAGATACGCAGTATTTT. Residues: CASSFARGVADTQYF.

This clonotype has only a few counts. The rearrangement links TRBV29-1 to TRBJ2-6; no definite D call. Germline V gene sequence: CDR1 SQVTM, CDR2 ANQGSEA. CDR3 length: 12 residues. V dropped 5 bases and J dropped 0 bases, with 2 bases sitting between them. The CDR3 nucleotides read TGCAGCGTTACCTCTGGGGCCAACGTCCTGACTTTC. This encodes CSVTSGANVLTF.